This TCR beta chain emerged from a study of shared clonotypes between healthy human individuals. Study background: Donors had three CD4 naive, three CD4 memory, two CD8 naive and one CD8 memory plate apiece. General study findings and limits: An expected dependence of interdonor clonotype sharing on sequencing depth was noted. Blood alone was sampled, and tissue repertoires likely differ.

Worth noting for this clone: The antigen is undetermined.

CDR1 and CDR2 from the germline V gene are SGHVS and FNYEAQ. V trimming: 5 bases; J trimming: 0 bases; junction bases outside the gene matches: 12. The CDR3 loop spans 20 amino acids. Per the authors' pipeline: ImmunoSEQ output held junction-only sequences without quality scores, so filtering differed. Profiled with immunoSEQ multiplex PCR; TCRdb holds only in-frame clones, not every one. D and trimming come from the DNA, and the V and J calls and clone size come from that table. The sample comprises some 1,600,000 clones, approximately 98% of which are singletons, and around 0.45% rests with the top ten.

The chain uses TRBV7-6 and TRBJ2-1; 14 bases are a match to TRBD2. The clonotype was recovered from a man aged 25 to 40 in good health. Sample: naive CD4+ T cells sorted from blood. The subset is: CD45RA+ positively selected. This chain's CDR3 is CASSRMGLAGALSSYNEQFF. DNA of the CDR3: TGTGCCAGCAGCCGGATGGGACTAGCGGGGGCGCTGAGCTCCTACAATGAGCAGTTCTTC. Supplemented by reference TRBV7-6 and TRBJ2-1, the full variable domain reads GAGVSQSPRYKVTKRGQDVALRCDPISGHVSLYWYRQALGQGPEFLTYFNYEAQQDKSGLPNDRFSAERPEGSISTLTIQRTEQRDSAMYRCASSRMGLAGALSSYNEQFFGPGTRLTVL.